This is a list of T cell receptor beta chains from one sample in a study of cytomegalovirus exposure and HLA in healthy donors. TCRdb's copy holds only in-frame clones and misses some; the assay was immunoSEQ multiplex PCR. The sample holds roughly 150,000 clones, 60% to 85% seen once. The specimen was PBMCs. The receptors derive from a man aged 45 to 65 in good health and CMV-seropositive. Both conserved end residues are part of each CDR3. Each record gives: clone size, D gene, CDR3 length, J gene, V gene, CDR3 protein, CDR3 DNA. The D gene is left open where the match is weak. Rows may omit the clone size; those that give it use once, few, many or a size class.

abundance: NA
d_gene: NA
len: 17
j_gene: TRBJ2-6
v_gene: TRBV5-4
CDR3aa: CASSIDRRSSGANVLTF
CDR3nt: TGTGCCAGCAGCATTGACAGGCGAAGCTCTGGGGCCAACGTCCTGACTTTC

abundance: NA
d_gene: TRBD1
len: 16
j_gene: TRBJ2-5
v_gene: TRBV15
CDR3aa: CATSRGNTGGQETQYF
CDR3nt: TGTGCCACCAGCAGGGGTAATACAGGGGGCCAAGAGACCCAGTACTTC

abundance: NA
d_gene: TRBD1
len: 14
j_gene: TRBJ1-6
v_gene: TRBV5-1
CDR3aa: CASSGQGSNSPLHF
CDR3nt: TGCGCCAGCAGCGGACAGGGAAGTAATTCACCCCTCCACTTT

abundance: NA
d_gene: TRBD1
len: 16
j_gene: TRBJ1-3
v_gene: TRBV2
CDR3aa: CASRKDAGTVGNTIYF
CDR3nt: TGTGCCAGCCGAAAGGATGCCGGGACAGTTGGAAACACCATATATTTT

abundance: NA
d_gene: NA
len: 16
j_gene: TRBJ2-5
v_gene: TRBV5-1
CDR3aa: CASSTPTEDAQETQYF
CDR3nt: TGCGCCAGCAGCACCCCGACAGAAGATGCACAAGAGACCCAGTACTTC

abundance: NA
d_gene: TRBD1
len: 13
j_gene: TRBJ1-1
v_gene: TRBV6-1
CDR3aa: CAGRQGGNTEAFF
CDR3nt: TGTGCCGGCCGACAGGGTGGGAACACTGAAGCTTTCTTT

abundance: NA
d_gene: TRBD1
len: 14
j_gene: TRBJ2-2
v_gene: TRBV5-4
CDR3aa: CASSSGQSPGELFF
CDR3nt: TGTGCCAGCAGCTCGGGACAGAGTCCCGGGGAGCTGTTTTTT

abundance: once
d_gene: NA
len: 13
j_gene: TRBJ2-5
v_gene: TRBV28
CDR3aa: CASSLTQGETQYF
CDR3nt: TGTGCCAGCAGCCTTACCCAGGGGGAGACCCAGTACTTC

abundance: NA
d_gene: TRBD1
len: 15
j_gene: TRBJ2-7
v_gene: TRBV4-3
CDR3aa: CASSQGRTGSYEQYF
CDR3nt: TGCGCCAGCAGCCAAGGCCGGACAGGTTCCTACGAGCAGTACTTC

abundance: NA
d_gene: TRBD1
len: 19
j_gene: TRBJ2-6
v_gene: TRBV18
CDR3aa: CASSPWDSTPLAGANVLTF
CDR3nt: TGTGCCAGCTCACCCTGGGACAGTACACCTCTGGCTGGGGCCAACGTCCTGACTTTC

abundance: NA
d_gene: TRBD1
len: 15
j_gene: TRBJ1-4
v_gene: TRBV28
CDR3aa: CASSQYRGANEKLFF
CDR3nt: TGTGCCAGCAGTCAGTACAGGGGGGCTAATGAAAAACTGTTTTTT

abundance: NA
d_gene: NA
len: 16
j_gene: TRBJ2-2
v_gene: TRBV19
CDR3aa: CASSNWTAPNTGELFF
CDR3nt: TGTGCCAGTAGTAATTGGACAGCCCCGAACACCGGGGAGCTGTTTTTT

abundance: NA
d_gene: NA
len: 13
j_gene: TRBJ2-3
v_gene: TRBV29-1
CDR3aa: CSVSRGATDTQYF
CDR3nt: TGCAGCGTTTCTCGCGGGGCCACAGATACGCAGTATTTT

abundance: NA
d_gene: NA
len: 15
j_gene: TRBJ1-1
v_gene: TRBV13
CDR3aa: CASSLGSQMNTEAFF
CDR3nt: TGTGCCAGCAGCTTAGGGTCACAGATGAACACTGAAGCTTTCTTT

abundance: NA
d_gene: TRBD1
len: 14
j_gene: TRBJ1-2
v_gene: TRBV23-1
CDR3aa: CASSQDRDPYGYTF
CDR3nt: TGCGCCAGCAGTCAGGACAGGGATCCCTATGGCTACACCTTC

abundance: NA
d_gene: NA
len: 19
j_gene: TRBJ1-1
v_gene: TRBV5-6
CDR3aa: CASSLFTGSRDNMNTEAFF
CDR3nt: TGTGCCAGCAGCTTATTTACAGGTAGTAGGGATAACATGAACACTGAAGCTTTCTTT

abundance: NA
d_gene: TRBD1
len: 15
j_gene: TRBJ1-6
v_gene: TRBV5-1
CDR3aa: CASSSQGVDNSPLHF
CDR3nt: TGCGCCAGCAGCTCACAGGGGGTTGATAATTCACCCCTCCACTTT

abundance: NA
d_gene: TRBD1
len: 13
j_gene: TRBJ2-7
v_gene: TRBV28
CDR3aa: CASSRDRGYEQYF
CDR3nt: TGTGCCAGCAGTCGGGACAGGGGATACGAGCAGTACTTC

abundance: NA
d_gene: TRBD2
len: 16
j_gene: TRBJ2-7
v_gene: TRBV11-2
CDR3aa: CASSPLDDSGAHEQYF
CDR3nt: TGTGCCAGCAGCCCCCTGGATGATAGCGGGGCCCACGAGCAGTACTTC

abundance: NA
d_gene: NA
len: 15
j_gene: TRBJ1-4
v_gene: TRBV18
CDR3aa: CASSQNSGRNEKLFF
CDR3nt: TGTGCCAGCTCGCAAAACTCTGGGAGGAATGAAAAACTGTTTTTT

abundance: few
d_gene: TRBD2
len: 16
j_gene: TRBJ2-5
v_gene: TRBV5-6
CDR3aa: CASSLSGLATEETQYF
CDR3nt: TGTGCCAGCAGTTTATCGGGACTAGCGACTGAAGAGACCCAGTACTTC

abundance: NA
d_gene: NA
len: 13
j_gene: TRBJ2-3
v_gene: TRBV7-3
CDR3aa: CASSLGSTDTQYF
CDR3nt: TGTGCCAGCAGCCTCGGGAGCACAGATACGCAGTATTTT

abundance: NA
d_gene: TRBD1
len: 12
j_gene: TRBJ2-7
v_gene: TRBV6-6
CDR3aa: CASRRQGPEQYF
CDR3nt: TGTGCCAGCAGACGACAGGGGCCCGAGCAGTACTTC

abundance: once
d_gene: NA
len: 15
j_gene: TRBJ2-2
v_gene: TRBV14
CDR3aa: CASSQGRVRTGELFF
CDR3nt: TGTGCCAGCAGCCAAGGCCGGGTACGCACCGGGGAGCTGTTTTTT

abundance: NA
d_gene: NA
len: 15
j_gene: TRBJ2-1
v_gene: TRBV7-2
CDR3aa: CASSLEAGAYNEQFF
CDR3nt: TGTGCCAGCAGCTTAGAGGCGGGCGCCTACAATGAGCAGTTCTTC

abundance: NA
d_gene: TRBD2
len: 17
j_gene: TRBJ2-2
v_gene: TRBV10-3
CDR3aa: CAIRTSGGPTNTGELFF
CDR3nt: TGTGCCATCAGGACTAGCGGGGGACCGACGAACACCGGGGAGCTGTTTTTT

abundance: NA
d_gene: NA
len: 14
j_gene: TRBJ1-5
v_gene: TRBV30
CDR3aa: CAWNLQHSNQPQHF
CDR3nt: TGTGCCTGGAATTTACAGCATAGCAATCAGCCCCAGCATTTT